This T cell receptor (beta chain) was sequenced during a study of identical twins. TCRdb itself ran the 5' RACE reads through MiXCR, one entry per CDR3 protein. The data contain hundreds of thousands of distinct CDR3 sequences, 15% to 20% of them singletons. The ends lost 5 bases at V and 7 bases at J; junction bases unmatched: 5. The CDR3 runs 14 residues. Germline-derived CDR1 and CDR2 are SGHTA and FQGNSA. This clonotype was seen a few times. These data were also filed under a second study, of T cells expressing NK-cell markers.

The chain carries TRBV7-2 and TRBJ1-3, with TRBD1 identical over 10 bases. Sequencing input: PBMCs. The sequence was collected from a woman under 30 in good health. The CDR3 spells CASSPRTGGNTIYF. The CDR3 nucleotides read TGTGCCAGCAGCCCCCGGACAGGGGGGAACACCATATATTTT.